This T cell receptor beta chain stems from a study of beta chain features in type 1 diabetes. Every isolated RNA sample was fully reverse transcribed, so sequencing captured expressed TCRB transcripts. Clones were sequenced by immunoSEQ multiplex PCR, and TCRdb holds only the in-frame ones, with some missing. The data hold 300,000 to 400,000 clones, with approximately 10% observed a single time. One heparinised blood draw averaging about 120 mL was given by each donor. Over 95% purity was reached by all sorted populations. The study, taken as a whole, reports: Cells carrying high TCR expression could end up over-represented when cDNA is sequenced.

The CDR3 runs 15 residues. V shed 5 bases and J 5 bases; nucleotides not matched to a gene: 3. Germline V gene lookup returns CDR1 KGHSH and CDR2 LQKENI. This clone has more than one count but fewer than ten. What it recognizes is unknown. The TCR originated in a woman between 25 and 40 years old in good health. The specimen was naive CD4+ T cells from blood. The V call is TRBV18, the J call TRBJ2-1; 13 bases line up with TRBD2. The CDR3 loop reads CASSTSGRDNNEQFF. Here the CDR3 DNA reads TGTGCCAGCTCAACTAGCGGGAGGGATAACAATGAGCAGTTCTTC.